The T cell receptor delta chain described here comes from a study of Vδ1+ human thymocytes. Sequences come from RNA converted to cDNA by reverse transcription. Multiplex PCR used pooled V-gene forward primers and a constant-region reverse primer to amplify CDR3s. TCRdb processed the multiplex PCR reads again with the CATT caller. The sample has approximately 19,000 delta-chain clones; over 7% are singletons. The germline V gene encodes CDR1 TSWWSYY and CDR2 QGS. The CDR3 extends over 16 amino acids. V was shortened by 1 base and J by 0 bases, with 12 bases between the two germline ends. This clone was found a few times. Its specificity is unknown. Study-wide results and limits: Highly polyclonal TRG and TRD repertoires with Gaussian CDR3 length distributions appeared in thymus.

The sequence came from a child less than two years old who had congenital heart surgery. The V call is TRDV1, the J call TRDJ1; no clear D gene. Sequencing used Vdelta1+ gamma-delta thymocytes from the thymus. The subset is: FACS-sorted CD3+ TCRalphabeta- TCRVdelta1+ TCRVdelta2- thymocytes. CDR3 residues: CALGEPSSVYTDKLIF. The CDR3 region has the DNA TGTGCTCTTGGGGAACCGTCGTCGGTTTACACCGATAAACTCATCTTT.